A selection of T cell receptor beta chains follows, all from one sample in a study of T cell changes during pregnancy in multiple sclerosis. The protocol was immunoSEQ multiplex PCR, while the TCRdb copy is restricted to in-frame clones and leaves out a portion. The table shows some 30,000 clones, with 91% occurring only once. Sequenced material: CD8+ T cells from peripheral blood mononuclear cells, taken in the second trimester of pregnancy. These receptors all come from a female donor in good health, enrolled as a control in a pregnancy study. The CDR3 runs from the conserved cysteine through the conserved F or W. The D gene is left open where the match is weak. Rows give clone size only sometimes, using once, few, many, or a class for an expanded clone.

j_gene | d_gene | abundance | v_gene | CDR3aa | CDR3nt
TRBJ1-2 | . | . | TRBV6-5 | CASSYSTENYGYTF | TGTGCCAGCAGTTACTCAACAGAAAACTATGGCTACACCTTC
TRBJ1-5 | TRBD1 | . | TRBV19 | CASSGQVYSNQPQHF | TGTGCCAGTAGTGGACAGGTTTATAGCAATCAGCCCCAGCATTTT
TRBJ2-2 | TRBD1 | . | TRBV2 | CASSPLGQGSTGELFF | TGTGCCAGCAGTCCTTTAGGACAGGGTAGCACCGGGGAGCTGTTTTTT
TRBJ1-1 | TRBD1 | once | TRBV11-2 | CASSLPASRTGGIMTEAFF | TGTGCCAGCAGTTTACCCGCCTCGCGGACAGGGGGTATAATGACTGAAGCTTTCTTT
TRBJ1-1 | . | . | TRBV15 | CATSRGTVGWGDTEAFF | TGTGCCACCAGCAGAGGGACGGTAGGGTGGGGGGACACTGAAGCTTTCTTT
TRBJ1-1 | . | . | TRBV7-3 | CASSPTGNMNTEAFF | TGTGCCAGCAGCCCGACGGGAAACATGAACACTGAAGCTTTCTTT
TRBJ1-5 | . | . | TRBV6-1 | CASSEAGGRGGQPQHF | TGTGCCAGCAGTGAAGCTGGGGGGAGGGGCGGTCAGCCCCAGCATTTT
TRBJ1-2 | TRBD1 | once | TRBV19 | CASSTLDRSDYGYTF | TGTGCCAGTAGTACCTTGGACAGGAGTGACTATGGCTACACCTTC
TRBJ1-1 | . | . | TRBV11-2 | CASSSDSTEAFF | TGTGCCAGCAGCTCCGACAGCACTGAAGCTTTCTTT
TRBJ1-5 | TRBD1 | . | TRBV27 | CASSPGGPNQPQHF | TGTGCCAGCAGCCCAGGGGGCCCCAATCAGCCCCAGCATTTT
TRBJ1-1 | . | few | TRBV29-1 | CSVIVLTEAFF | TGCAGCGTTATCGTTCTCACTGAAGCTTTCTTT
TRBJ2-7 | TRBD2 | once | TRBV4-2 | CASSLGGEYYEQYF | TGTGCCAGCAGCTTGGGAGGGGAGTACTACGAGCAGTACTTC
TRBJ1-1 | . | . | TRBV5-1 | CASSFVGPMNTEAFF | TGCGCCAGCAGCTTCGTGGGCCCCATGAACACTGAAGCTTTCTTT
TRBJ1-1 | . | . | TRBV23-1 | CASITNAGVDSPEAFF | TGCGCCAGCATTACAAATGCGGGTGTGGACAGCCCAGAAGCTTTCTTT
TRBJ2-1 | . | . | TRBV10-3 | CAISVGGPGDEQFF | TGTGCCATCAGTGTCGGGGGGCCAGGCGATGAGCAGTTCTTC
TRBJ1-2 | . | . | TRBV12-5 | CASGLVEPGISYGYTF | TGTGCTAGTGGTTTGGTAGAACCGGGGATTTCTTATGGCTACACCTTC
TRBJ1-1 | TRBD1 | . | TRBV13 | CASSRDRGEAFF | TGTGCCAGCAGCCGGGACAGGGGTGAAGCTTTCTTT
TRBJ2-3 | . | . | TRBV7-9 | CASSPEITDTQYF | TGTGCCAGCAGCCCCGAGATCACAGATACGCAGTATTTT
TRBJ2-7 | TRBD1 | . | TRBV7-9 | CASSFGTGDEQYF | TGTGCCAGCAGCTTCGGGACAGGGGACGAGCAGTACTTC
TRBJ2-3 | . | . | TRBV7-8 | CASSLAGRSTDTQYF | TGTGCCAGCAGCTTAGCGGGGCGGAGCACAGATACGCAGTATTTT
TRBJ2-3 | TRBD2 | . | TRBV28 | CASSSSGGTDTQYF | TGTGCCAGCAGCTCTAGCGGGGGGACAGATACGCAGTATTTT
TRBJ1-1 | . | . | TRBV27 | CASSRSGTEAFF | TGTGCCAGCAGCCGATCGGGGACTGAAGCTTTCTTT
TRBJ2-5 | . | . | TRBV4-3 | CASSQEDRDEETQYF | TGCGCCAGCAGCCAAGAGGACAGAGATGAAGAGACCCAGTACTTC
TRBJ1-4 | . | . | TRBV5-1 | CASSLSGGYGEKLFF | TGCGCCAGCAGCTTGAGTGGGGGCTACGGTGAAAAACTGTTTTTT
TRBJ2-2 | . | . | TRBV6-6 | CASSYVPSNTGELFF | TGTGCCAGCAGTTACGTCCCTTCGAACACCGGGGAGCTGTTTTTT
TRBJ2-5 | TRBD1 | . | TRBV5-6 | CASSRGTGKRETQYF | TGTGCCAGCAGCAGAGGGACAGGGAAAAGGGAGACCCAGTACTTC
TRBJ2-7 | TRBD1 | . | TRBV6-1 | CASSERGQYYEQYF | TGTGCCAGCAGTGAAAGGGGACAGTACTACGAGCAGTACTTC
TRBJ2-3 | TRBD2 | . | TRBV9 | CASSDASGAYTDTQYF | TGTGCCAGCAGCGACGCTAGCGGGGCTTACACAGATACGCAGTATTTT
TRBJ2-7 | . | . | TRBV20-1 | CSARGVYEQYF | TGCAGTGCTAGAGGCGTTTACGAGCAGTACTTC
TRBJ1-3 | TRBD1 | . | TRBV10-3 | CAIREQGVGNTIYF | TGTGCCATCAGGGAACAGGGGGTTGGAAACACCATATATTTT
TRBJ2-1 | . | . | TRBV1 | CTSSPDTGTGGYSYNEQFF | TGCACCAGCAGCCCTGACACCGGGACAGGGGGCTACTCCTACAATGAGCAGTTCTTC
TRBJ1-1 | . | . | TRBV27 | CASSLGTGTEAFF | TGTGCCAGCAGTTTGGGCACTGGGACTGAAGCTTTCTTT
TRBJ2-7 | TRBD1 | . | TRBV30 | CAWKGQGNEQYF | TGTGCCTGGAAGGGACAGGGAAACGAGCAGTACTTC
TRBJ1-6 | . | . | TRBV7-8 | CASSPIPGNRGDNSPLHF | TGTGCCAGCAGCCCGATACCAGGGAATAGAGGCGATAATTCACCCCTCCACTTT
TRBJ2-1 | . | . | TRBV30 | CAWSVGQGPYNEQFF | TGTGCCTGGAGTGTGGGTCAGGGGCCGTACAATGAGCAGTTCTTC
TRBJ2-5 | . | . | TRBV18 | CASVPGGRETQYF | TGTGCCAGCGTTCCGGGGGGCAGGGAGACCCAGTACTTC
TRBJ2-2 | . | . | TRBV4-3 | CASSQDRTGSTTGELFF | TGCGCCAGCAGCCAAGATAGAACAGGGAGTACCACCGGGGAGCTGTTTTTT
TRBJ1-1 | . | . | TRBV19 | CASSIGGHGVGTEAFF | TGTGCCAGTAGTATAGGGGGACATGGAGTCGGGACTGAAGCTTTCTTT
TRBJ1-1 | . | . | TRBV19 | CASSLGSGNTEAFF | TGTGCCAGTAGTCTTGGTTCAGGGAACACTGAAGCTTTCTTT
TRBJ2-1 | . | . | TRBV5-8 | CASSGGTSISYNEQFF | TGTGCCAGCAGCGGGGGGACCAGCATCTCCTACAATGAGCAGTTCTTC
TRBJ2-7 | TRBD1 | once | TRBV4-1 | CASSLQGTGADEQYF | TGCGCCAGCAGCCTCCAGGGGACAGGGGCAGACGAGCAGTACTTC
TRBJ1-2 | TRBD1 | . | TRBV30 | CAWSGQGSYGYTF | TGTGCCTGGAGTGGACAGGGCTCCTATGGCTACACCTTC
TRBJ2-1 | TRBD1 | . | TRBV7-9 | CASSSTWDRSHGNEQFF | TGTGCCAGCAGCTCCACGTGGGACAGGAGCCACGGTAATGAGCAGTTCTTC
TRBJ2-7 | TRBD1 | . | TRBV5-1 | CASSSGQGSYEQYF | TGCGCCAGCAGCTCCGGACAGGGTTCCTACGAGCAGTACTTC